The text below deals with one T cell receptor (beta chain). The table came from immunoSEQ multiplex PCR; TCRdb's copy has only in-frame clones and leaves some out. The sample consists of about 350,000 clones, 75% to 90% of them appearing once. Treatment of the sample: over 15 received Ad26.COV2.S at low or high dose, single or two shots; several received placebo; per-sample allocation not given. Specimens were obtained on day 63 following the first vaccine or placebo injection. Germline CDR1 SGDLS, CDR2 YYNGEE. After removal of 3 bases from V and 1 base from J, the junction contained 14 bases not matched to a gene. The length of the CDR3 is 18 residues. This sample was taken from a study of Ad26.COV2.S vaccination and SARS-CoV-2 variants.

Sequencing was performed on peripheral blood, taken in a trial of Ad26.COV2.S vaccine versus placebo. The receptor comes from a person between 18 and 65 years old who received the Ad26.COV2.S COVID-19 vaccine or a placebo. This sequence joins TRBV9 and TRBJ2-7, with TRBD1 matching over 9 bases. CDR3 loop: CASSASSSRDRESYEQYF. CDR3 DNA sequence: TGTGCCAGCAGCGCAAGCTCGTCCCGGGACAGGGAATCCTACGAGCAGTACTTC.